Each of the 30 T cell receptor beta chains below was sequenced from the same sample in a study of neurological immune-mediated disorders. MiXCR, applied by TCRdb to the 5' RACE reads, yields one record per CDR3 protein. The sample includes some 60,000 distinct CDR3 sequences, 3% to 4.5% seen only once; the top ten take approximately 3.3%. The sample comprised PBMCs. These TCRs come from a woman aged 25 to 39 with multiple sclerosis.

At least ten counts were recorded for this clonotype. The chain is built from TRBV6-1 and TRBJ1-1; the D is unclear. Per germline, CDR1 MNHNS and CDR2 SASEGT. V was cut by 6 bases and J by 6 bases, with 14 bases left in between. CDR3 size: 13 residues. Here the CDR3 DNA reads TGTGCCAGCAGAGGTGATAAGCAAGCTGAAGCTTTCTTT. Translated: CASRGDKQAEAFF.

This clonotype was counted many times. The chain combines TRBV12-3 or TRBV12-4 with TRBJ1-2; 7 bases are a match to TRBD1. V was clipped by 6 bases and J by 8 bases; unmatched bases: 12. The CDR3 is made up of 14 amino acids. The CDR3 reads CASSLTDRVWGYTF. The CDR3 region has the DNA TGTGCCAGCAGCCTCACCGACAGGGTTTGGGGCTACACCTTC.

This clonotype was recorded a few times. CDR3 sequence reads: CASSWATDTQYF. The CDR3 coding sequence is TGTGCCAGCAGTTGGGCAACAGATACGCAGTATTTT. The chain is built from TRBV6-2 or TRBV6-3 and TRBJ2-3, with D hard to call. The CDR3 totals 12 residues. In germline, CDR1 is MNHEY, CDR2 SVGEGT. With 4 bases removed from V and 3 bases from J, the gap between germline ends came to 5 bases.

Worth noting for this clonotype: A much larger clone lies a single base off, so this may be a read error. The chain has TRBV5-1 and TRBJ2-3; no firm D call. This CDR3 has 14 residues. Germline V gene lookup returns CDR1 SGHRS and CDR2 YFSETQ. The V and J ends lost 3 bases and 2 bases respectively, with 10 bases between them. The CDR3 is CASSSESTTDTQYF. The DNA for the CDR3 is TGCGCCAGCAGCTCCGAGAGTACCACAGATACGCAGTATTTT.

This clonotype was counted many times. The chain is built from TRBV5-1 and TRBJ1-5, with D possibly matching TRBD1 (5 bases). V lost 0 bases to trimming and J lost 6 bases, with 10 bases between them. Germline assignment: CDR1 SGHRS and CDR2 YFSETQ. The CDR3 spans 14 residues. The CDR3 sequence: CASSLGGGGQPQHF. CDR3 bases: TGCGCCAGCAGCTTGGGCGGGGGAGGTCAGCCCCAGCATTTT. Full variable domain (remainder filled in from reference TRBV5-1 and TRBJ1-5): KAGVTQTPRYLIKTRGQQVTLSCSPISGHRSVSWYQQTPGQGLQFLFEYFSETQRNKGNFPGRFSGRQFSNSRSEMNVSTLELGDSALYLCASSLGGGGQPQHFGDGTRLSIL.

This clonotype was seen a few times. The V and J genes are TRBV6-5 and TRBJ2-1; D might be TRBD2 (6 bases). Germline CDR1 is MNHEY and CDR2 is SVGAGI. Between the trimmed V and J ends, which lost 6 bases and 6 bases, there was a span of 12 bases. The CDR3 extends over 13 amino acids. The CDR3 DNA reads TGTGCCAGCAGAAGGAGGGCGGGCAATGAGCAGTTCTTC. This codes for CASRRRAGNEQFF.

This clonotype was seen more than once but under ten times. The V and J genes are TRBV5-1 and TRBJ2-1; tentatively, D is TRBD1 or TRBD2 (5 bases each). In germline, CDR1 is SGHRS, CDR2 YFSETQ. Trimming removed 4 bases at V and 5 bases at J, with 19 bases between. The CDR3 contains 16 residues. The CDR3 DNA is TGCGCCAGCAGCGTTCTGGGGACGGAACTTAACAATGAGCAGTTCTTC. It is translated as CASSVLGTELNNEQFF.

The table lists this clonotype with a few counts. One junction end disagrees with the germline gene, perhaps due to a read error. The rearrangement uses TRBV25-1 and TRBJ1-6, with TRBD1 as a possible D gene (6 bases). Germline assignment: CDR1 MGHDK and CDR2 SYGVNS. The CDR3 consists of 15 residues. CDR3 nucleotides: TGTGCCAGCAGTGAAGGAGGGCAGGGGCGCGGACCCCTCAACTTT. Residues: CASSEGGQGRGPLNF. Based on the CDR3 plus reference TRBV25-1 and TRBJ1-6, the full variable domain is EADIYQTPRYLVIGTGKKITLECSQTMGHDKMYWYQQDPGMELHLIHYSYGVNSTEKGDLSSESTVSRIRTEHFPLTLESARPSHTSQYLCASSEGGQGRGPLNFGNGTRLTVT.

This clonotype has ten or more counts. This rearrangement joins TRBV6-2 or TRBV6-3 to TRBJ2-7; D may be TRBD1 (6 bases). V was shortened by 5 bases and J by 2 bases, with 13 bases between the two germline ends. Germline V gene lookup returns CDR1 MNHEY and CDR2 SVGEGT. The CDR3 covers 14 residues. The CDR3 spells CASSESGQTYEQYF. Written as DNA, the CDR3 is TGTGCCAGCAGTGAATCGGGACAAACCTACGAGCAGTACTTC.

The V gene is TRBV19, the J gene TRBJ2-7; D unclear. The V end was cut by 5 bases, the J end by 2 bases, with 13 bases between. The length of the CDR3 is 14 residues. The germline V gene encodes CDR1 LNHDA and CDR2 SQIVND (reference sequence). CDR3 sequence: CASSQVLGTYEQYF. CDR3 coding DNA: TGTGCCAGTAGTCAGGTTTTGGGAACCTACGAGCAGTACTTC.

The chain joins TRBV7-3 to TRBJ2-2, with a tentative D call TRBD2 (6 bases). There are 16 residues in the CDR3. The ends were cut back, 5 bases at V and 3 bases at J, with 16 bases in the middle. Germline V CDR1 and CDR2: SGHTA, FQGTGA. The DNA of the CDR3 is TGTGCCAGCAGCCCGGGACTGGGGGTTTACACCGGGGAGCTGTTTTTT. Its translation is CASSPGLGVYTGELFF.

This sequence joins TRBV6-1 and TRBJ2-7; D uncertain. This CDR3 spans 14 amino acids. Germline assignment: CDR1 MNHNS and CDR2 SASEGT. V shed 8 bases and J shed 0 bases, with 14 bases lying between them. In DNA, the CDR3 is TGTGCCAGCCGGGCCCCCATGGGCTCCTACGAGCAGTACTTC. Translating it yields CASRAPMGSYEQYF.

The sample holds many counts of this clonotype. The J gene is TRBJ1-2, the V gene TRBV20-1; D possibly corresponds to TRBD1 (5 bases). Trimming left V 4 bases short and J 4 bases short, with 16 bases between. CDR1 and CDR2 from the germline V gene are DFQATT and SNEGSKA (reference sequence). The CDR3 has 14 amino acids. The CDR3 nucleotides read TGCAGTGCTACGCACCCGAGGGGTATCTATGGCTACACCTTC. The encoded protein is CSATHPRGIYGYTF.

This clonotype has ten or more counts. V gene TRBV24-1 combines with J gene TRBJ2-1, with 9 bases identical to TRBD2. Germline CDR1 KGHDR, CDR2 SFDVKD. V dropped 4 bases and J dropped 0; count of bases not matched to a gene: 6. This CDR3 comprises 17 residues. CDR3 residues: CATSEQRLADSYNEQFF. In DNA, the CDR3 is TGTGCCACCAGTGAACAACGACTAGCGGACTCCTACAATGAGCAGTTCTTC.

This clonotype was seen a handful of times. This may arise from a read error, as a much more abundant clone is one base away. This chain joins TRBV11-2 and TRBJ2-1; 8 bases agree with TRBD2. The germline CDR1 and CDR2 sequences are SGHAT and FQNNGV. V lost 1 base and J lost 7; bases outside the gene matches: 6. CDR3 length: 15 residues. Written as DNA, the CDR3 is TGTGCCAGCAGCTTAGGGACGAGCGGGGGTAATGAGCAGTTCTTC. Translating it yields CASSLGTSGGNEQFF.

This clonotype was counted many times. This sequence joins TRBV11-3 and TRBJ2-1, with TRBD2 identical over 7 bases. Looked up from germline, CDR1 is SGHNT and CDR2 is YENEEA. Trimming cost V 5 bases and J 7 bases; bases outside gene matches: 5. This CDR3 is built from 13 residues. CDR3 nucleotides: TGTGCCAGCAGCCCCGGCGGGGGTAATGAGCAGTTCTTC. Amino acid sequence: CASSPGGGNEQFF.

This clonotype was observed at least ten times. The genes are TRBV7-9 and TRBJ2-5, with TRBD2 as a possible D gene (7 bases). V was clipped by 3 bases and J by 5 bases, with 10 bases between them. The CDR3 spans 13 residues. Germline V CDR1 and CDR2: SEHNR, FQNEAQ (reference sequence). The CDR3, as DNA: TGTGCCAGCAGCTTTGGGGGGGCCGAGACCCAGTACTTC. Translating it yields CASSFGGAETQYF.

This clonotype was observed at least ten times. The chain recombines TRBV28 with TRBJ1-2; no firm D call. The CDR3 runs 14 residues. Trimming removed 2 bases from V and 3 bases from J, with 10 bases in between. CDR1 and CDR2 (germline): MDHEN, SYDVKM. In DNA form, the CDR3 reads TGTGCCAGCAGTTTAGCGAGTCACTACTATGGCTACACCTTC. The encoded protein is CASSLASHYYGYTF.

The gene calls are TRBV20-1 and TRBJ2-3; no definite D call. Germline V CDR1 and CDR2: DFQATT, SNEGSKA (reference sequence). This CDR3 spans 12 amino acids. V was clipped by 3 bases and J by 2 bases, with 6 bases between them. Written as DNA, the CDR3 is TGCAGTGCTAGTACCCCCACAGATACGCAGTATTTT. Translated, it gives CSASTPTDTQYF.

This clonotype was recorded at least ten times. The rearrangement uses TRBV7-7 and TRBJ2-1; D perhaps matches TRBD1 (5 bases). In germline, CDR1 is SSHAT, CDR2 FNYEAQ (reference sequence). CDR3 size: 14 residues. V was trimmed by 8 bases and J by 6 bases, leaving 17 bases between them. This CDR3 reads CASFADIGCNEQFF. The CDR3 coding sequence is TGTGCCAGCTTTGCGGACATAGGATGCAATGAGCAGTTCTTC.

The chain carries TRBV6-1 and TRBJ1-1; D unresolved. Germline CDR1 is MNHNS and CDR2 is SASEGT. V lost 5 bases and J 8 bases, leaving 15 bases between the germline ends. The CDR3 loop spans 13 amino acids. The CDR3 loop is CASSFTTAPEAFF. The CDR3, as DNA: TGTGCCAGCAGTTTTACTACAGCCCCCGAAGCTTTCTTT.

This clonotype was recorded at least ten times. The CDR3 reads CASTSTNYEQYF. The DNA of the CDR3 is TGCGCCAGCACTTCGACTAACTACGAGCAGTACTTC. The chain joins TRBV5-1 to TRBJ2-7; D is perhaps TRBD2 (5 bases). The CDR3 is 12 residues long. CDR1 is SGHRS, CDR2 YFSETQ, per germline. V lost 6 bases to trimming and J lost 3 bases, with 10 bases between them.

This clonotype has ten or more counts. The chain carries TRBV29-1 and TRBJ2-3; D is unclear. V gave up 4 bases and J gave up 5 bases, with 10 bases separating them. The CDR3 consists of 12 residues. Germline V CDR1 and CDR2: SQVTM, ANQGSEA. Here the CDR3 reads CSVGHVRDTQYF. CDR3 nucleotides: TGCAGCGTTGGACACGTCAGAGATACGCAGTATTTT.

This clonotype was seen ten or more times. The chain joins TRBV20-1 to TRBJ2-3; D is unresolved. V gave up 3 bases and J gave up 0 bases, with 16 bases separating them. Germline assignment: CDR1 DFQATT and CDR2 SNEGSKA (reference sequence). The CDR3 length is 16 residues. CDR3: CSASILGTTSTDTQYF. CDR3 coding DNA: TGCAGTGCTAGTATTTTGGGAACCACTAGCACAGATACGCAGTATTTT.

The rearrangement links TRBV20-1 to TRBJ1-1, with TRBD1 matching over 8 bases. Germline V lookup: CDR1 DFQATT, CDR2 SNEGSKA (reference sequence). This CDR3 is built from 13 residues. V shed 5 bases, J shed 4 bases, and the junction held 6 bases outside the gene matches. The CDR3 nucleotides are TGCAGTGCTGGGGACAGGAGGGGCACTGAAGCTTTCTTT. It yields the protein CSAGDRRGTEAFF.

This clonotype has at least ten counts. CDR3 protein: CASSQEDRSQPQHF. Here the CDR3 DNA reads TGTGCCAGCAGCCAAGAGGACAGGTCGCAGCCCCAGCATTTT. J is TRBJ1-5 and V is TRBV4-2; 7 bases fit TRBD1. Germline assignment: CDR1 LGHNA and CDR2 YNFKEQ. The J segment lost 7 bases and the V segment lost 0 bases, leaving 3 bases of the junction unmatched. This CDR3 has 14 residues.

There are many counts of this clonotype. The rearrangement joins TRBV6-5 to TRBJ1-3; the D is unclear. The V and J ends lost 0 bases and 1 base respectively, with 7 bases between them. This CDR3 contains 15 residues. CDR1 and CDR2 from the germline V gene are MNHEY and SVGAGI. CDR3 coding DNA: TGTGCCAGCAGTTACTCGGCGGGGTCTGGAAACACCATATATTTT. Amino acids: CASSYSAGSGNTIYF.

The V and J genes are TRBV29-1 and TRBJ2-6; D may be TRBD1 (7 bases). The CDR3 spans 17 residues. V lost 4 bases, J lost 0 bases, and 16 bases lay in between. The germline gives CDR1 SQVTM, CDR2 ANQGSEA. CDR3 sequence reads: CSVVQGGSVSGANVLTF. The CDR3 bases are TGCAGCGTTGTCCAGGGGGGCTCCGTCTCTGGGGCCAACGTCCTGACTTTC.

This clonotype has at least ten counts. The chain recombines TRBV20-1 with TRBJ1-3; 8 bases map to TRBD1. Germline trimming cut 6 bases from V and 3 bases from J; bases unmatched to any gene: 7. This CDR3 spans 14 amino acids. Germline V gene lookup returns CDR1 DFQATT and CDR2 SNEGSKA (reference sequence). The CDR3 protein is CSADDRGVGNTIYF. In DNA form, the CDR3 reads TGCAGTGCGGACGACAGGGGAGTTGGAAACACCATATATTTT.

The table lists this clonotype with many counts. The V gene is TRBV20-1, the J gene TRBJ2-7; D is undetermined. Trimming pared 2 bases from V and 1 base from J, leaving 3 bases between. CDR3 length: 11 amino acids. Germline CDR1 DFQATT, CDR2 SNEGSKA (reference sequence). Here the CDR3 DNA reads TGCAGTGCTAGATATTCCTACGAGCAGTACTTC. It specifies CSARYSYEQYF.